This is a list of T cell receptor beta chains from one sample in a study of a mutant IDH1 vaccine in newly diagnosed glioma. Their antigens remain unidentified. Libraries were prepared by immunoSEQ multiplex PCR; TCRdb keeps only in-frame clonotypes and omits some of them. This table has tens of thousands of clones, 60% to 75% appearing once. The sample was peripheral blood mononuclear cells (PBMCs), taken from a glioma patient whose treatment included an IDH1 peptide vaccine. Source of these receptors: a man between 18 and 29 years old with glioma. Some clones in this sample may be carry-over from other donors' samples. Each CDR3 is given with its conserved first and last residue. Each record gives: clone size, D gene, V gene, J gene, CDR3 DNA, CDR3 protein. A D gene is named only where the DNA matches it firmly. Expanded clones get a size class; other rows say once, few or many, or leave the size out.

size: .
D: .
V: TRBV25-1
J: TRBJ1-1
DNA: TGTGCCAGCAGCGGGGGAAAAGCTTTCTTT
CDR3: CASSGGKAFF

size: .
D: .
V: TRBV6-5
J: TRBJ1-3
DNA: TGTGCCAGCAGCCCCGGGACGACAGGAAACACCATATATTTT
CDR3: CASSPGTTGNTIYF

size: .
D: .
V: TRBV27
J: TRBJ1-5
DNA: TGTGCCAGCAGGGGGCAGCTCAATCAGCCCCAGCATTTT
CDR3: CASRGQLNQPQHF

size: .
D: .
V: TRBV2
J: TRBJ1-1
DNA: TGTGCCAGCAGTGGCTGGCAGGCGATAATGAACACTGAAGCTTTCTTT
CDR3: CASSGWQAIMNTEAFF

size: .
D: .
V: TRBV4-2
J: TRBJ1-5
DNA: TGTGCCAGCAGCCTGGGGGTGGCAGGGGATACTCAGCCCCAGCATTTT
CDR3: CASSLGVAGDTQPQHF

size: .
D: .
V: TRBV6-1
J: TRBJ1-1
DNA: TGTGCCAGCACCCAAGGGACATCTACTGAAGCTTTCTTT
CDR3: CASTQGTSTEAFF

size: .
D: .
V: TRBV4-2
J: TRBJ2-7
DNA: TGTGCCAGCAGCCGGCAATGGTTACGGGAGACCGCCTACGAGCAGTACTTC
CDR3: CASSRQWLRETAYEQYF

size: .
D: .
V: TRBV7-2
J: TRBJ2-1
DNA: TGTGCCAGCAGCTTACAGGGGGGGAGGGACTTCGGCAATGAGCAGTTCTTC
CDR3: CASSLQGGRDFGNEQFF

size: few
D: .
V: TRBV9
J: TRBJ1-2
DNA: TGTGCCAGCAGCGGGGCATGGGGCTACACCTTC
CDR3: CASSGAWGYTF

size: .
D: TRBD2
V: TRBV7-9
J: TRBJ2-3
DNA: TGTGCCAGCAGCCTACTAGCGGGAGCTCGCACAGATACGCAGTATTTT
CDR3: CASSLLAGARTDTQYF

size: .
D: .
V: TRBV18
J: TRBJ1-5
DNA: TGTGCCAGCTCCCCCTCGACGGGAATTGCGCCCCAGCATTTT
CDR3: CASSPSTGIAPQHF

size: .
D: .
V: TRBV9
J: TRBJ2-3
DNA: TGTGCCAGCAGCGTAGAGTTTGAGGGGGGCACCGTATATTTT
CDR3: CASSVEFEGGTVYF

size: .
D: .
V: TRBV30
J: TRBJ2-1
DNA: TGTGCGCAAAGCCGCTCCTACAATGAGCAGTTCTTC
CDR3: CAQSRSYNEQFF

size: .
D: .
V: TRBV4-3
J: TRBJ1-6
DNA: TGCGCCAGCAGCCAAGATCGTAACATCCCCATTGAGGATTCACCCCTCCACTTT
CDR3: CASSQDRNIPIEDSPLHF

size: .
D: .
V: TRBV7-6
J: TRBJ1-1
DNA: TGTGCCAGCAGCTTAGCGGGGAACACTGAAGCTTTCTTT
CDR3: CASSLAGNTEAFF

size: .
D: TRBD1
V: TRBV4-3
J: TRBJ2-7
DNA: TGCGCCAGCAGCGTGGACAGGTCCTACGAGCAGTACTTC
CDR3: CASSVDRSYEQYF

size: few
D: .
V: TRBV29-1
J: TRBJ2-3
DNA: TGCAGCGTTGTTCTCCAGGGTAAATCAGATACGCAGTATTTT
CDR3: CSVVLQGKSDTQYF

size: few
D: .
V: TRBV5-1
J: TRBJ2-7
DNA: TGCGCCAGCAGCTTTGGCTACGAGCAGTACTTC
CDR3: CASSFGYEQYF

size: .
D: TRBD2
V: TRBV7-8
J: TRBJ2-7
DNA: TGTGCCAGCAGCCCGTCCGCTAGCGGTATGGTCGAGCAGTACTTC
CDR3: CASSPSASGMVEQYF

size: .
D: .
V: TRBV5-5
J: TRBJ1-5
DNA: TGTGCCAGCAGCCTCGGGCGGGACACGTATAGCAATCAGCCCCAGCATTTT
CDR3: CASSLGRDTYSNQPQHF

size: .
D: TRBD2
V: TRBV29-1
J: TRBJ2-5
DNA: TGCAGCGTTGACATGGGGGGGGTAGAGACCCAGTACTTC
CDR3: CSVDMGGVETQYF

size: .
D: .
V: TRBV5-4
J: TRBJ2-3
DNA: TGTGCCAGCAGCTTGGCGGCAAGCACAGATACGCAGTATTTT
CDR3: CASSLAASTDTQYF

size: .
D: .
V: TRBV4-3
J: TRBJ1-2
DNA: TGCGCCAGCAGCCAAGATGAGGGCCTTGGCTATGGCTACACCTTC
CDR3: CASSQDEGLGYGYTF

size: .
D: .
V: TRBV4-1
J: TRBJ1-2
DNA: TGCGCCAGCAGCCAAGATCGGGGGGCTTGGGACTATGGCTACACCTTC
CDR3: CASSQDRGAWDYGYTF

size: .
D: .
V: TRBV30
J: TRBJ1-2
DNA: TGTGCCTGGAGTGTAATCGGGCAGTTCTATGGCTACACCTTC
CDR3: CAWSVIGQFYGYTF

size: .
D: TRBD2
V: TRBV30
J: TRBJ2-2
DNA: TGTGCCTGGAGTGTATCAGGGAGGGAAACCGGGGAGCTGTTTTTT
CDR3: CAWSVSGRETGELFF

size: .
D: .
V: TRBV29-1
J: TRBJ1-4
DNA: TGCAGCGTTGCAACACCTACTAATGAAAAACTGTTTTTT
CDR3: CSVATPTNEKLFF

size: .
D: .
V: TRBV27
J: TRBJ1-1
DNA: TGTGCCAGCAAGGGTTTGACGTCCAACACTGAAGCTTTCTTT
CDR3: CASKGLTSNTEAFF

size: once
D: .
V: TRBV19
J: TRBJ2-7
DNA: TGTGCCAGTAGTATGGGGGTAATCTACGAGCAGTACTTC
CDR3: CASSMGVIYEQYF

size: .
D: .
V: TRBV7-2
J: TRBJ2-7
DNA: TGTGCCAGCAGCTCTACTCGAGGTTACGAGCAGTACTTC
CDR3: CASSSTRGYEQYF

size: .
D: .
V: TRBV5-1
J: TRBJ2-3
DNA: TGCGCCAGCAGCTTGTTGACTTCAGATACGCAGTATTTT
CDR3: CASSLLTSDTQYF